The 20 T cell receptor beta chains below come from one sample, sequenced in a study of CD8+ T cells in alopecia areata. cDNA reverse transcribed from extracted RNA served as the sequencing template. Assay used: immunoSEQ multiplex PCR; TCRdb lists only in-frame clones, some missing. This sample has 14,000 or so clones, with under 60% found just once. Lesional scalp punch biopsies and peripheral blood were collected from alopecia areata patients. Sequenced material: skin, taken at week 0. These receptors came from a human donor with alopecia areata.

The chain employs TRBV7-9 and TRBJ2-3; 11 nucleotides match TRBD2. The CDR3 sequence is 17 residues long. With 4 bases clipped from V and 1 base from J, the junction kept 7 bases outside the gene matches. The germline V gene encodes CDR1 SEHNR and CDR2 FQNEAQ (reference sequence). The CDR3 loop reads CASSSSPLAGGTDTQYF. The CDR3 bases are TGTGCCAGCAGCTCATCGCCACTAGCGGGGGGCACAGATACGCAGTATTTT.

V and J are TRBV5-1 and TRBJ1-6; TRBD1 is a possible D gene (5 bases). This CDR3 has 18 amino acids. V was pared by 4 bases and J by 5 bases, with 22 bases between. The V gene's germline CDR1 is SGHRS and CDR2 YFSETQ. CDR3 amino acids: CASSPVGLWGSDNSPLHF. DNA of the CDR3: TGCGCCAGCAGCCCAGTTGGCCTTTGGGGGTCGGATAATTCACCCCTCCACTTT. The whole variable domain, remainder taken from reference TRBV5-1 and TRBJ1-6, is KAGVTQTPRYLIKTRGQQVTLSCSPISGHRSVSWYQQTPGQGLQFLFEYFSETQRNKGNFPGRFSGRQFSNSRSEMNVSTLELGDSALYLCASSPVGLWGSDNSPLHFGNGTRLTVT.

In DNA, the CDR3 is TGTGCCAGCAGTTACTTCAGGGGTAGGGCTCCCTACGAGCAGTACTTC. The encoded protein is CASSYFRGRAPYEQYF. The chain is built from TRBV6-5 and TRBJ2-7, with D perhaps matching TRBD1 (6 bases). The CDR3 length is 16 residues. The V and J ends lost 1 base and 2 bases respectively, with 15 bases between them. The germline CDR1 and CDR2 sequences are MNHEY and SVGAGI.

The chain uses TRBV19 and TRBJ2-1; TRBD2 matches 10 bases. This CDR3 has 15 residues. CDR1 is LNHDA and CDR2 is SQIVND in the germline V gene (reference sequence). V lost 6 bases to trimming and J lost 8 bases; unmatched junction nucleotides: 10. CDR3 DNA: TGTGCCAGTAGCTTCTCGAGCGGGGGGGTATATGAGCAGTTCTTC. Amino acids: CASSFSSGGVYEQFF.

V gene TRBV9 combines with J gene TRBJ2-4, with D uncertain. Per the germline V gene, CDR1 is SGDLS and CDR2 is YYNGEE. V lost 0 bases, J lost 6 bases, and 7 bases lay in between. The CDR3 covers 13 residues. CDR3 DNA sequence: TGTGCCAGCAGCGTAGAGGAAGGAAACATTCAGTACTTC. This encodes CASSVEEGNIQYF.

V is TRBV4-1 and J is TRBJ2-1; 7 bases fit TRBD1. Losses at the gene ends were 2 bases for V and 6 bases for J; bases not matched to a gene: 7. Germline V gene lookup returns CDR1 MGHRA and CDR2 YSYEKL. The CDR3 runs to 15 residues. CDR3 sequence reads: CASSQYDRVGNEQFF. CDR3 bases: TGCGCCAGCAGCCAATACGACAGGGTGGGCAATGAGCAGTTCTTC.

The J gene is TRBJ1-1, the V gene TRBV5-4; tentatively, D is TRBD1 (6 bases). The CDR3 length is 15 residues. The germline V gene has CDR1 SGHNT and CDR2 YYREEE (reference sequence). V was pared by 4 bases and J by 7 bases, with 20 bases between. The CDR3 DNA reads as TGTGCCAGCAGCCCGGGGCGGGGGGCGCAGATTGAAGCTTTCTTT. The encoded protein is CASSPGRGAQIEAFF.

J is TRBJ2-1 and V is TRBV6-6; 8 nucleotides match TRBD1. The length of the CDR3 is 14 residues. Germline lookup yields CDR1 MNHNY and CDR2 SVGAGI (reference sequence). The J segment lost 9 bases and the V segment lost 0 bases, leaving 4 bases of the junction unmatched. For the CDR3, the DNA is TGTGCCAGCAGTTACTCGACAGGGGTAGTTGAGCAGTTCTTC. This translates into CASSYSTGVVEQFF.

This clone was counted a single time. The V gene is TRBV30, the J gene TRBJ2-7; TRBD1 or TRBD2 may be the D gene (5 bases each). The CDR3 runs 17 residues. Trimming took 1 base from V and 0 from J, leaving 19 bases between them. Germline CDR1 is GTSNPN and CDR2 is SVGIG (reference sequence). CDR3 residues: CAWSGTIGTKSSYEQYF. In DNA, the CDR3 is TGTGCCTGGAGTGGCACCATAGGGACCAAAAGCTCCTACGAGCAGTACTTC.

The chain couples TRBV5-6 to TRBJ1-5; no firm D call. Trimming removed 3 bases from V and 6 bases from J, with 7 bases in between. The CDR3 contains 12 residues. Germline V lookup: CDR1 SGHDT, CDR2 YYEEEE. CDR3 amino acids: CASSSWGQPQHF. The CDR3 nucleotides are TGTGCCAGCAGCTCGTGGGGTCAGCCCCAGCATTTT.

This clone was recorded a few times. This sequence joins TRBV4-1 and TRBJ2-5; possible D gene TRBD1, 6 bases. Germline V gene data show CDR1 as MGHRA and CDR2 as YSYEKL. This CDR3 is 15 amino acids long. V gave up 0 bases and J gave up 5 bases, with 13 bases separating them. CDR3 in amino acids: CASSQDHTGLETQYF. In nucleotides, the CDR3 is TGCGCCAGCAGCCAAGATCATACAGGGCTGGAGACCCAGTACTTC.

The V gene is TRBV5-4, the J gene TRBJ2-3, with TRBD2 matching over 7 bases. The CDR3 is 15 amino acids. Germline V gives CDR1 SGHNT, CDR2 YYREEE (reference sequence). Germline trimming cut 3 bases from V and 1 base from J; bases unmatched to any gene: 5. For the CDR3, the DNA is TGTGCCAGCAGCTCAGCGGGGAGGGGCACAGATACGCAGTATTTT. Encoded protein: CASSSAGRGTDTQYF.

The chain couples TRBV27 to TRBJ1-6; D call uncertain. The germline V and J ends were trimmed by 6 bases and 0 bases, with 9 bases remaining between them. This CDR3 has 15 amino acids. Germline V gives CDR1 MNHEY, CDR2 SMNVEV (reference sequence). CDR3 bases: TGTGCCAGCAGCTATCGGGACTCCTATAATTCACCCCTCCACTTT. Protein: CASSYRDSYNSPLHF.

This clone was detected only a few times. The CDR3 nucleotides are TGTGCCAGCAGCCCCGGGACAGTATTAAGGAACACTGAAGCTTTCTTT. The encoded protein is CASSPGTVLRNTEAFF. V gene TRBV5-4 combines with J gene TRBJ1-1, with 7 bases lining up with TRBD1. The junction had 10 bases not matched to a gene; V was cut back by 4 bases and J by 1 base. This CDR3 region has 16 residues. In germline, CDR1 is SGHNT, CDR2 YYREEE (reference sequence).

This clone was recorded a few times. The DNA of the CDR3 is TGTGCCAGCAGTTCGCTAGCGGGGAATTTGCTAACCGGGGAGCTGTTTTTT. As protein: CASSSLAGNLLTGELFF. This sequence joins TRBV7-6 and TRBJ2-2, with 9 nucleotides matching TRBD2. After removal of 6 bases from V and 5 bases from J, the junction contained 13 bases not matched to a gene. Germline V CDR1 and CDR2: SGHVS, FNYEAQ. This CDR3 has 17 amino acids.

The rearrangement uses TRBV28 and TRBJ2-7; 10 nucleotides line up with TRBD1. The length of the CDR3 is 18 residues. V gave up 3 bases and J gave up 3 bases; unmatched junction bases: 14. Germline V gene data show CDR1 as MDHEN and CDR2 as SYDVKM. The CDR3 coding sequence is TGTGCCAGCAGTTTCTACTTAGGACGGGGACAGGGGTTCTACGAGCAGTACTTC. As protein: CASSFYLGRGQGFYEQYF.

The chain joins TRBV2 to TRBJ2-5; the D is unclear. Trimming took 7 bases from V and 5 from J, leaving 17 bases between them. Germline loops: CDR1 SNHLY, CDR2 FYNNEI. The CDR3 covers 14 residues. CDR3 in DNA: TGTGCCAGCACCAGACGGGCTGGGGTGGAGACCCAGTACTTC. It translates to CASTRRAGVETQYF.

V gene TRBV5-4 combines with J gene TRBJ2-4; 7 nucleotides match TRBD1. Germline V gene sequence: CDR1 SGHNT, CDR2 YYREEE (reference sequence). J lost 7 bases, V lost 1 base, and 5 bases had no gene match. The CDR3 loop spans 14 amino acids. The CDR3 DNA reads TGTGCCAGCAGCTTGCAGGGGGTAAGGAACATTCAGTACTTC. This gives the protein CASSLQGVRNIQYF.

V usage is TRBV5-1 and J usage is TRBJ1-4, with a tentative D call TRBD1 (6 bases). The CDR3 has 17 amino acids. Between the trimmed V and J ends, which lost 4 bases and 0 bases, there was a span of 16 bases. Germline assignment: CDR1 SGHRS and CDR2 YFSETQ. This chain's CDR3 is CASSPDRLRATNEKLFF. CDR3 nucleotides: TGCGCCAGCAGCCCAGACAGGCTCAGGGCAACTAATGAAAAACTGTTTTTT.

The CDR3 DNA is TGTGCCAGCAGTCTGGGACTAGCGGGGGAGACCCAGTACTTC. Translating gives CASSLGLAGETQYF. The chain has TRBV2 and TRBJ2-5; 13 bases fit TRBD2. The CDR3 totals 14 residues. Germline CDR1 is SNHLY and CDR2 is FYNNEI. The V and J ends lost 5 bases and 5 bases, in that order; junction bases with no gene match: 2. The complete variable domain, with remaining parts taken from reference TRBV2 and TRBJ2-5, reads EPEVTQTPSHQVTQMGQEVILRCVPISNHLYFYWYRQILGQKVEFLVSFYNNEISEKSEIFDDQFSVERPDGSNFTLKIRSTKLEDSAMYFCASSLGLAGETQYFGPGTRLLVL.